A single sample gave rise to the 11 T cell receptor beta chains below, sequenced in a study of T cell changes during pregnancy in multiple sclerosis. Using immunoSEQ multiplex PCR, the repertoire was profiled, and TCRdb retains in-frame clones only, with some absent. The top ten hold around 5.1% of the sample, which has fewer than 40,000 clones, roughly 90% seen once. The sample was CD8+ T cells from peripheral blood mononuclear cells, taken in the first trimester of pregnancy. The origin of the receptors is a female donor with multiple sclerosis, enrolled in a pregnancy study.

V usage is TRBV5-6 and J usage is TRBJ1-2; 10 nucleotides align to TRBD1. Trimming at V came to 4 bases and at J to 3 bases, leaving 3 bases not matched to a gene. The V gene's germline CDR1 is SGHDT and CDR2 YYEEEE. The CDR3 loop spans 14 amino acids. CDR3 protein: CASSPGQGYYGYTF. The CDR3 bases are TGTGCCAGCAGCCCGGGACAGGGGTACTATGGCTACACCTTC.

The chain employs TRBV5-1 and TRBJ2-1; TRBD2 aligns across 12 bases. CDR1 SGHRS and CDR2 YFSETQ come from the germline V gene. The V segment lost 5 bases and the J segment 4 bases; nucleotides outside the gene matches: 16. This CDR3 contains 19 residues. CDR3 sequence reads: CASSLRTSGTIYEYNEQFF. The CDR3 nucleotides are TGCGCCAGCAGTCTGCGGACTAGCGGGACCATATACGAATACAATGAGCAGTTCTTC.

The V and J genes are TRBV4-2 and TRBJ2-7, with TRBD2 matching 10 bases. Germline V gene data show CDR1 as LGHNA and CDR2 as YNFKEQ. The CDR3 is 17 amino acids. V shed 4 bases, J shed 0 bases, and the junction held 9 bases outside the gene matches. CDR3 coding DNA: TGTGCCAGCAGCCCTGGACTAGCGGAGACGAGCTCCTACGAGCAGTACTTC. Translating gives CASSPGLAETSSYEQYF.

V gene TRBV7-9 combines with J gene TRBJ2-7, with TRBD1 matching 8 bases. The CDR3 has 15 amino acids. V shed 5 bases and J 3 bases; nucleotides not matched to a gene: 9. Germline V gene lookup returns CDR1 SEHNR and CDR2 FQNEAQ (reference sequence). CDR3 bases: TGTGCCAGCAGCACCCTACAGGGGGGAGACTACGAGCAGTACTTC. It yields the protein CASSTLQGGDYEQYF. Combining the CDR3 with reference TRBV7-9 and TRBJ2-7 gives the whole variable domain DTGVSQNPRHKITKRGQNVTFRCDPISEHNRLYWYRQTLGQGPEFLTYFQNEAQLEKSRLLSDRFSAERPKGSFSTLEIQRTEQGDSAMYLCASSTLQGGDYEQYFGPGTRLTVT.

The chain is built from TRBV7-2 and TRBJ2-7; D ambiguous. The CDR3 totals 16 residues. V lost 1 base and J lost 0, with 13 bases in between. Looked up from germline, CDR1 is SGHTA and CDR2 is FQGNSA. Here the CDR3 reads CASSLEKTSSSYEQYF. As DNA, the CDR3 is TGTGCCAGCAGCTTAGAAAAGACTTCTAGCTCCTACGAGCAGTACTTC.

The rearrangement links TRBV4-1 to TRBJ1-2; possibly TRBD1 for D (5 bases). The CDR3 sequence is 15 residues long. Germline-derived CDR1 and CDR2 are MGHRA and YSYEKL. V was clipped by 1 base and J by 0 bases, with 9 bases between them. The CDR3 here is CASSQGQRANYGYTF. The CDR3 DNA is TGCGCCAGCAGCCAAGGACAGAGAGCTAACTATGGCTACACCTTC.

This chain uses TRBV29-1 with TRBJ2-7; 12 bases fit TRBD2. The CDR3 spans 13 residues. Germline V gene data show CDR1 as SQVTM and CDR2 as ANQGSEA. The ends lost 7 bases at V and 7 bases at J; junction bases unmatched: 8. The DNA of the CDR3 is TGCAGCGGGACTAGCGGGGACCTAGGGGAGCAGTACTTC. This codes for CSGTSGDLGEQYF.

This clone has only one observation. The chain carries TRBV6-1 and TRBJ2-5; D gene unclear. V lost 2 bases and J 5 bases, leaving 12 bases between the germline ends. The germline gives CDR1 MNHNS, CDR2 SASEGT. The CDR3 is 14 residues long. CDR3: CASSEWWSQETQYF. The DNA for the CDR3 is TGTGCCAGCAGTGAATGGTGGTCCCAGGAGACCCAGTACTTC.

The V and J genes are TRBV7-9 and TRBJ2-6; possible D gene TRBD1, 6 bases. V was trimmed by 8 bases and J by 3 bases, leaving 11 bases between them. The CDR3 sequence is 14 residues long. CDR1 and CDR2 (germline): SEHNR, FQNEAQ (reference sequence). The CDR3 coding sequence is TGTGCCAGCCGCAGGGGTGTTGGGGCCAACGTCCTGACTTTC. This sequence encodes CASRRGVGANVLTF.

This CDR3 reads CASIHTTGTLYGYTF. The CDR3 DNA reads as TGTGCCAGCATCCATACGACAGGAACCCTCTATGGCTACACCTTC. The chain combines TRBV28 with TRBJ1-2; the D gene is possibly TRBD1 (6 bases). CDR3 length: 15 residues. Germline CDR1 is MDHEN and CDR2 is SYDVKM. The V gene lost 7 bases and the J gene lost 4 bases, with 19 bases spanning the gap.

J is TRBJ1-5 and V is TRBV7-6; D is ambiguous. V lost 1 base, J lost 8 bases, and 9 bases lay in between. The CDR3 spans 13 residues. CDR1 is SGHVS and CDR2 is FNYEAQ in the germline V gene. CDR3: CASSLVPGKPQHF. Written as DNA, the CDR3 is TGTGCCAGCAGCTTAGTTCCAGGCAAGCCCCAGCATTTT.